These T cell receptor beta chains were read from a single sample in a study of CXCR3-negative and CXCR3-positive naive CD8 T cells. TCRdb reprocessed the 5' RACE reads and stores each CDR3 protein as one record, lacking DNA. The sample includes 100,000 or so distinct CDR3 sequences. The material sequenced was naive CXCR3- CD8+ T cells from blood. The origin of the receptors is a human donor in good health. Some clones in this sample may be carry-over from other donors' samples. The CDR3 runs from the conserved cysteine through the conserved F or W.

length,V,J,CDR3
13,TRBV12-3/TRBV12-4,TRBJ1-2,CASSRQGVDGYTF
14,TRBV29-1,TRBJ2-7,CSVDGGLTPYEQYF
18,TRBV7-3,TRBJ2-1,CASSSPDDLADFYNEQFF
15,TRBV28,TRBJ2-1,CASSAPSGSSNEQFF
15,TRBV27,TRBJ2-7,CASSSNPTTSYEQYF
13,TRBV6-5,TRBJ1-2,CASSYGLSDGYTF
13,TRBV28,TRBJ2-7,CASSIPGVYEQYF
14,TRBV7-9,TRBJ1-1,CASSLARMNTEAFF
16,TRBV3-1,TRBJ2-1,CASSHLSGLILNEQFF
15,TRBV10-3,TRBJ2-7,CAISESTVVSHEQYF
13,TRBV20-1,TRBJ1-1,CSAYGTGITEAFF
13,TRBV4-3,TRBJ2-1,CASRPSSYNEQFF
16,TRBV12-3/TRBV12-4,TRBJ1-6,CASSLRPGLYNSPLHF
15,TRBV11-3,TRBJ2-2,CASSSISKNTGELFF
13,TRBV7-6,TRBJ2-1,CASSLASSDEQFF
14,TRBV5-1,TRBJ1-6,CASSLEPGDSPLHF
12,TRBV7-6,TRBJ2-2,CASSFRGGELFF
12,TRBV12-3/TRBV12-4,TRBJ1-2,CASSLGKYGYTF
15,TRBV15,TRBJ2-3,CATSRDLYGPDTQYF
11,TRBV23-1,TRBJ2-7,CASSRDTEQYF
16,TRBV29-1,TRBJ2-7,CSARGLAGTLTYEQYF
14,TRBV5-6,TRBJ1-2,CASSVKRQTYGYTF
14,TRBV7-9,TRBJ1-2,CASSPTSRAEGYTF
13,TRBV29-1,TRBJ2-5,CSVDTGEGESQYF
11,TRBV29-1,TRBJ1-2,CSVEDLYGYTF
19,TRBV4-3,TRBJ2-7,CASSQDQGTSGRWGDEQYF
15,TRBV28,TRBJ2-1,CASSFPRPPYNEQFF
14,TRBV20-1,TRBJ2-7,CSALGTASSYEQYF
14,TRBV7-7,TRBJ2-3,CASSLGQGTDTQYF
13,TRBV7-6,TRBJ1-2,CASSLRANYGYTF
13,TRBV29-1,TRBJ1-2,CSVRDENGYGYTF
13,TRBV20-1,TRBJ2-4,CSARDQVQNIQYF
14,TRBV5-1,TRBJ2-7,CASSLEYRPHEQYF
13,TRBV4-2,TRBJ1-1,CASSRDKNTEAFF
13,TRBV5-1,TRBJ1-1,CASSPGPNTEAFF
14,TRBV29-1,TRBJ2-5,CSVEDRGGGETQYF
17,TRBV7-9,TRBJ1-4,CASSLDWTPLHNEKLFF
15,TRBV29-1,TRBJ2-7,CSVEVGGLAGYEQYF
14,TRBV5-4,TRBJ1-1,CASSYDRAKDEAFF
16,TRBV6-6,TRBJ1-1,CASSYDRSFYNTEAFF
12,TRBV7-3,TRBJ2-5,CASSYNRETQYF
17,TRBV2,TRBJ2-1,CASSEETSGGRYNEQFF
16,TRBV5-1,TRBJ2-7,CASTLTGLAATYEQYF
13,TRBV29-1,TRBJ2-2,CSVLLYNTGELFF
15,TRBV2,TRBJ2-7,CASSEGRGYDYEQYF
14,TRBV19,TRBJ1-5,CASMGRQFNQPQHF
16,TRBV28,TRBJ1-2,CASSNRGPAGNYGYTF
11,TRBV29-1,TRBJ1-1,CSVGQGTEAFF
14,TRBV6-5,TRBJ2-7,CASSFTGLAYEQYF
15,TRBV7-9,TRBJ2-1,CASTIGLASYNEQFF
14,TRBV19,TRBJ2-7,CASSVRDTAYEQYF
13,TRBV28,TRBJ2-3,CASRFILTDTQYF
12,TRBV7-9,TRBJ1-5,CASSLDSQPQHF
17,TRBV4-2,TRBJ1-3,CASSQDLMGVSGNTIYF
14,TRBV24-1,TRBJ2-3,CATSDPDRDATQYF
16,TRBV12-3/TRBV12-4,TRBJ2-7,CASSLSADRDSYEQYF
11,TRBV5-6,TRBJ2-1,CASSLDAEQFF